The present entry profiles one T cell receptor (beta chain) with its context. These data come from a study of patients and donors after allogeneic stem cell transplantation. The CDR3 loop spans 14 amino acids. The V and J ends lost 6 bases and 0 bases respectively, with 11 bases between them. CDR1 ENHRY and CDR2 SYGVKD come from the germline V gene. TCRdb recomputed calls from the RT-PCR reads with MiXCR, one row per CDR3 protein. Of under 200,000 distinct CDR3 sequences in the sample, about 32% were seen once. What was sequenced was blood, either unsorted or a sorted T cell fraction (not recorded which). The chain uses TRBV10-3 and TRBJ1-1; D possibly corresponds to TRBD1 (5 bases). This clonotype originated in a human donor who was either an allogeneic HSCT recipient or a stem cell or donor lymphocyte infusion donor (not recorded which). It is not recorded whose cells these are; they may come from a transplant donor. This CDR3 is CAIRGRYMNTEAFF. CDR3 DNA sequence: TGTGCCATCAGGGGACGGTACATGAACACTGAAGCTTTCTTT.